Listed below are T cell receptor beta chains from one sample, sequenced in a study of human T cells and chemical hapten exposure. TCRdb re-derived calls from the RACE reads in MiXCR, one entry per CDR3 protein. This table holds 45,000 to 65,000 distinct CDR3 sequences, 9.5% to 10% found once. The sequenced sample was whole blood, obtained in connection with sensitization to the hapten diphenylcyclopropenone (DPC). Source of these receptors: a man aged 35 to 55 with alopecia areata. Some clones in this sample may be carry-over from other donors' samples. CDR3s include the opening cysteine and the closing phenylalanine or tryptophan. D genes are given only for firm matches. Not all rows give a size; the values are once, few, many and, for expanded clones, a class.

size: .
D: .
V: TRBV7-9
J: TRBJ2-3
DNA: TGTGCCAGCAGCTCCAAGGATACGCAGTATTTT
CDR3: CASSSKDTQYF

size: few
D: .
V: TRBV9
J: TRBJ2-1
DNA: TGTGCCAGCAGCCTCCCATCTGCGGCGGCCAATGAGCAGTTCTTC
CDR3: CASSLPSAAANEQFF

size: many
D: .
V: TRBV2
J: TRBJ1-2
DNA: TGTGCCAGCAGACGATATGGGTCTGGGGACTATGGCTACACCTTC
CDR3: CASRRYGSGDYGYTF

size: .
D: .
V: TRBV7-2
J: TRBJ2-7
DNA: TGTGCCAGCAGCTTAATGGCAGGGGGGACCTACGAGCAGTACTTC
CDR3: CASSLMAGGTYEQYF

size: .
D: TRBD2
V: TRBV5-1
J: TRBJ2-7
DNA: TGCGCCAGCAGCTCGGGACTAGCGGGGACCTACGAGCAGTACTTC
CDR3: CASSSGLAGTYEQYF

size: many
D: .
V: TRBV7-2
J: TRBJ2-5
DNA: TGTGCCAGCAGCTCGATGGGCGGGGCCAAGACCCAGTACTTC
CDR3: CASSSMGGAKTQYF

size: .
D: .
V: TRBV28
J: TRBJ2-7
DNA: TGTGCCAGCAGCTCTGACATCTCCTACTCCTACGAGCAGTACTTC
CDR3: CASSSDISYSYEQYF

size: many
D: TRBD2
V: TRBV7-3
J: TRBJ2-1
DNA: TGTGCCAGCAGCCCAACTAGCGGGAGTGATAGTGAGCAGTTCTTC
CDR3: CASSPTSGSDSEQFF

size: .
D: .
V: TRBV28
J: TRBJ2-4
DNA: TGTGCCAGCAGTGTCCCGGGGAAAGCCAAAAACATTCAGTACTTC
CDR3: CASSVPGKAKNIQYF

size: many
D: TRBD2
V: TRBV12-3/TRBV12-4
J: TRBJ2-2
DNA: TGTGCCAGCCGAAAGCGGGAGAACACCGGGGAGCTGTTTTTT
CDR3: CASRKRENTGELFF

size: few
D: .
V: TRBV27
J: TRBJ1-1
DNA: TGTGCCAGCAGTTTCAATCAGGATTTGAACACTGAAGCTTTCTTT
CDR3: CASSFNQDLNTEAFF

size: .
D: TRBD2
V: TRBV5-8
J: TRBJ2-1
DNA: TGTGCCAGCAGATTCGGACTAGCGCGAATAGAGCAGTTCTTC
CDR3: CASRFGLARIEQFF

size: .
D: .
V: TRBV12-5
J: TRBJ2-5
DNA: TGTGCTAGTGGTTTGGTACTCAGGCAGGGTGGGGAGACCCAGTACTTC
CDR3: CASGLVLRQGGETQYF

size: many
D: .
V: TRBV27
J: TRBJ2-1
DNA: TGTGCCAGCAGTACCCACCTCTCCAACAATGAGCAGTTCTTC
CDR3: CASSTHLSNNEQFF

size: many
D: .
V: TRBV7-2
J: TRBJ1-5
DNA: TGTGCCAGCAGCGGAGAGGGTTATCAGCCCCAGCATTTT
CDR3: CASSGEGYQPQHF

size: many
D: TRBD1
V: TRBV7-9
J: TRBJ1-2
DNA: TGTGCCAGCAGCTCTCAAGACAGGGGAGTCTATGGCTACACCTTC
CDR3: CASSSQDRGVYGYTF

size: once
D: .
V: TRBV12-3/TRBV12-4
J: TRBJ2-3
DNA: TGTGCCAGCAACTCTGGGTTCACGGATAGCGTTTCACAGTATTTT
CDR3: CASNSGFTDSVSQYF

size: .
D: TRBD2
V: TRBV15
J: TRBJ2-7
DNA: TGTGCCACCAGCAGAGCCAAGGGACTAGACACCTACGAGCAGTACTTC
CDR3: CATSRAKGLDTYEQYF

size: .
D: .
V: TRBV5-4
J: TRBJ2-2
DNA: TGTGCCAGCAGCTTGCGGGGGTACACCGGGGAGCTGTTTTTT
CDR3: CASSLRGYTGELFF

size: many
D: TRBD2
V: TRBV5-1
J: TRBJ2-1
DNA: TGCGCCAGCAGCTTCGGCGGGAGAGTAGCCTACAATGAGCAGTTCTTC
CDR3: CASSFGGRVAYNEQFF

size: few
D: .
V: TRBV7-2
J: TRBJ2-5
DNA: TGTGCCAGCAGCTTAGAGGTGGGGACCCAGTACTTC
CDR3: CASSLEVGTQYF

size: many
D: .
V: TRBV7-3
J: TRBJ1-5
DNA: TGTGCCAGCAGCCAGACAGGAGATCAGCCCCAGCATTTT
CDR3: CASSQTGDQPQHF

size: many
D: TRBD1
V: TRBV14
J: TRBJ1-1
DNA: TGTGCCAGCAGCCCGTGGACAGGGGCCGTCGCCACTGAAGCTTTCTTT
CDR3: CASSPWTGAVATEAFF

size: few
D: TRBD2
V: TRBV6-2/TRBV6-3
J: TRBJ2-5
DNA: TGTGCCAGCAGTTACGGTAGCGGGAGTCCGGAGACCCAGTACTTC
CDR3: CASSYGSGSPETQYF

size: .
D: TRBD2
V: TRBV20-1
J: TRBJ2-2
DNA: TGCAGTGCTCCTCGACTAGCGGGAGTCCCCGGGGAGCTGTTTTTT
CDR3: CSAPRLAGVPGELFF

size: .
D: .
V: TRBV20-1
J: TRBJ1-1
DNA: TGCAGTGCTAGAGCTAAAGGCTCCTGGACTGAAGCTTTCTTT
CDR3: CSARAKGSWTEAFF

size: few
D: TRBD1
V: TRBV5-1
J: TRBJ1-1
DNA: TGCGCCAGCAGCACCGGGACAGGGGGCGCGATGAACACTGAAGCTTTCTTT
CDR3: CASSTGTGGAMNTEAFF

size: many
D: .
V: TRBV7-3
J: TRBJ2-6
DNA: TGTGCCAGCAGCCCTGGGAGCGGGGCCAACGTCCTGACTTTC
CDR3: CASSPGSGANVLTF

size: .
D: TRBD1
V: TRBV6-6
J: TRBJ2-7
DNA: TGTGCCAGCAAACCGGGACAGGGGGCGGCAAAGGACTACGAGCAGTACTTC
CDR3: CASKPGQGAAKDYEQYF

size: many
D: TRBD1
V: TRBV28
J: TRBJ2-1
DNA: TGTGCCAGCAGTTTCCAAAGGGACAGTTCCTACAATGAGCAGTTCTTC
CDR3: CASSFQRDSSYNEQFF

size: many
D: TRBD2
V: TRBV2
J: TRBJ2-7
DNA: TGTGCCAGCAGCCTAGCGGGGTCCTCCTACGAGCAGTACTTC
CDR3: CASSLAGSSYEQYF

size: .
D: .
V: TRBV20-1
J: TRBJ2-1
DNA: TGCAGTGCTAGAGCTCCGCGCTCGGCGCTTGGTCGAATATGGCATGAGCAGTTCTTC
CDR3: CSARAPRSALGRIWHEQFF

size: .
D: .
V: TRBV27
J: TRBJ2-2
DNA: TGTGCCAGCAGGGTTCCCCCCGGGGAGCTGTTTTTT
CDR3: CASRVPPGELFF

size: many
D: TRBD1
V: TRBV6-1
J: TRBJ1-2
DNA: TGTGCCAGCAGTGCAAGGACAGGGGGTTATTTCGGCTATGGCTACACCTTC
CDR3: CASSARTGGYFGYGYTF

size: .
D: TRBD1
V: TRBV6-6
J: TRBJ2-3
DNA: TGTGCCAGCAGTTACGACAGGGGGAGAACAGATACGCAGTATTTT
CDR3: CASSYDRGRTDTQYF

size: .
D: TRBD1
V: TRBV7-3
J: TRBJ2-7
DNA: TGTGCCAGCAGCTCGGGACAGGGAAATGAGCAGTACTTC
CDR3: CASSSGQGNEQYF

size: .
D: TRBD2
V: TRBV20-1
J: TRBJ2-2
DNA: TGCAGTGCCGGACTAGCGGGAGGGCCGGAGGGCGGGGAGCTGTTTTTT
CDR3: CSAGLAGGPEGGELFF

size: many
D: TRBD1
V: TRBV28
J: TRBJ2-1
DNA: TGTGCCAGCAGTTACAGGGGCCCCTACAATGAGCAGTTCTTC
CDR3: CASSYRGPYNEQFF

size: many
D: .
V: TRBV30
J: TRBJ2-7
DNA: TGTGCCTGGAGTCATGGGGGCAGGATCTTCTACGAGCAGTACTTC
CDR3: CAWSHGGRIFYEQYF

size: few
D: .
V: TRBV7-2
J: TRBJ2-1
DNA: TGTGCCAGCAGTTCCCTCTCGCATGAGCAGTTCTTC
CDR3: CASSSLSHEQFF

size: .
D: TRBD2
V: TRBV18
J: TRBJ2-3
DNA: TGTGCCAGCTCACCCCTTGGGACTAGCGGGAGGACAGATACGCAGTATTTT
CDR3: CASSPLGTSGRTDTQYF

size: .
D: TRBD2
V: TRBV4-1
J: TRBJ2-2
DNA: TGCGCCAGCAGCCAAGATTTAGGACTAGCGGGAGGGTTCGGCACCGGGGAGCTGTTTTTT
CDR3: CASSQDLGLAGGFGTGELFF

size: many
D: .
V: TRBV27
J: TRBJ2-3
DNA: TGTGCCAGCAGTTTGAGCTTTACCAGCACAGATACGCAGTATTTT
CDR3: CASSLSFTSTDTQYF

size: many
D: .
V: TRBV9
J: TRBJ2-5
DNA: TGTGCCAGCAGCGCCGAGGACAGATACGAGACCCAGTACTTC
CDR3: CASSAEDRYETQYF

size: few
D: .
V: TRBV5-1
J: TRBJ2-1
DNA: TGCGCCAGCAGCGCCATACAGAGCTCCTACAATGAGCAGTTCTTC
CDR3: CASSAIQSSYNEQFF

size: many
D: .
V: TRBV10-3
J: TRBJ2-3
DNA: TGTGCCATCAGTGAGTTGGATACGCAGTATTTT
CDR3: CAISELDTQYF

size: .
D: .
V: TRBV6-1
J: TRBJ2-7
DNA: TGTGCCAGCAGTGACCCCCCAAGTATGCTCTCCTACGAGCAGTACTTC
CDR3: CASSDPPSMLSYEQYF

size: .
D: .
V: TRBV5-1
J: TRBJ2-7
DNA: TGCGCCAGCAGCATGGACGCTAGCTCCTACGAGCAGTACTTC
CDR3: CASSMDASSYEQYF

size: many
D: TRBD2
V: TRBV7-8
J: TRBJ2-1
DNA: TGTGCCAGCAGCTTATTGGCTAGCGGACCGTACAATGAGCAGTTCTTC
CDR3: CASSLLASGPYNEQFF

size: .
D: .
V: TRBV4-1
J: TRBJ2-3
DNA: TGCGCCAGCAGCCAAGTGAGCAGCCGCAGCACAGATACGCAGTATTTT
CDR3: CASSQVSSRSTDTQYF

size: many
D: .
V: TRBV12-3/TRBV12-4
J: TRBJ2-7
DNA: TGTGCCAGCAGTCCACAGGAGAGCTCCTACGAGCAGTACTTC
CDR3: CASSPQESSYEQYF

size: .
D: .
V: TRBV27
J: TRBJ2-3
DNA: TGTGCCAGCAGTTCGGGACCGTACACAGATACGCAGTATTTT
CDR3: CASSSGPYTDTQYF

size: .
D: TRBD2
V: TRBV19
J: TRBJ2-7
DNA: TGTGCCAGTAGTATGGAGCGGGAGAATGACTACGAGCAGTACTTC
CDR3: CASSMERENDYEQYF

size: .
D: .
V: TRBV2
J: TRBJ2-6
DNA: TGTGCCAGCAGTGAATTTGCCTCTGGGGCCAACGTCCTGACTTTC
CDR3: CASSEFASGANVLTF

size: .
D: .
V: TRBV4-3
J: TRBJ2-5
DNA: TGCGCCAGCAGTCCTAATGAGGGCGGGGAGACCCAGTACTTC
CDR3: CASSPNEGGETQYF

size: .
D: .
V: TRBV6-6
J: TRBJ1-5
DNA: TGTGCCAGCACCCTAGGTGGAGGGCTCAGCAATCAGCCCCAGCATTTT
CDR3: CASTLGGGLSNQPQHF

size: many
D: .
V: TRBV12-3/TRBV12-4
J: TRBJ2-2
DNA: TGTGCCAACAGTTTAAAAGGGGCTTACACCGGGGAGCTGTTTTTT
CDR3: CANSLKGAYTGELFF

size: few
D: .
V: TRBV9
J: TRBJ2-7
DNA: TGTGCCAGCAGCCCCGGGGTAGGGACCAGCTCCTACGAGCAGTACTTC
CDR3: CASSPGVGTSSYEQYF